A selection of T cell receptor beta chains follows, all from one sample in a study of T cells after yellow fever vaccination. TCRdb called the 5' RACE reads again in MiXCR, with one record for every CDR3 protein. The sample lists 120,000 or so distinct CDR3 sequences, approximately 8.4% occurring once. The sequenced sample was CD8+ T cells sorted from PBMCs, obtained on the day of the yellow fever booster vaccination. Receptors originate from a man younger than 35 who received the YFV17D yellow fever vaccine. The CDR3 runs from the conserved cysteine through the conserved F or W. D genes are given only for firm matches. Clone size appears in some rows only: once, few, many, or a class for an expanded clone.

NA,few,TRBV12-3/TRBV12-4,TRBJ1-1,TGTGCCAGCAGTTTCGGAGAGATGAACACTGAAGCTTTCTTT,CASSFGEMNTEAFF
NA,NA,TRBV6-6,TRBJ2-1,TGTGCCAGCAGTTATGGGGGGACCGATGAGCAGTTCTTC,CASSYGGTDEQFF
TRBD1,NA,TRBV23-1,TRBJ2-6,TGCGCCAGCAGTCAATCCAGGGGGCTATCTGGGGCCAACGTCCTGACTTTC,CASSQSRGLSGANVLTF
TRBD2,few,TRBV6-2/TRBV6-3,TRBJ2-1,TGTGCCAGCAGTTATTTTAGCGGGGGTGATGAGCAGTTCTTC,CASSYFSGGDEQFF
NA,few,TRBV5-1,TRBJ1-1,TGCGCCAGCAGCCTCTCCCAGGGTTTAGACACTGAAGCTTTCTTT,CASSLSQGLDTEAFF
NA,few,TRBV7-9,TRBJ1-2,TGTGCCAGCAGCCCGAGGGACATCCATTATGGCTACACCTTC,CASSPRDIHYGYTF
NA,few,TRBV11-2,TRBJ2-2,TGTGCCAGCAGCGCGCTGAACACCGGGGAGCTGTTTTTT,CASSALNTGELFF
TRBD1,NA,TRBV12-3/TRBV12-4,TRBJ1-1,TGTGCCAGCATCAATCGACAGGGGGCTGAAGCTTTCTTT,CASINRQGAEAFF
NA,NA,TRBV4-3,TRBJ1-2,TGCGCCAGCAGCCAAGACACCGGAAGGGGCTATGGCTACACCTTC,CASSQDTGRGYGYTF
NA,few,TRBV6-2/TRBV6-3,TRBJ1-1,TGTGCCAGCAGTTACACCCCAGACAGGAACACTGAAGCTTTCTTT,CASSYTPDRNTEAFF
NA,few,TRBV10-1,TRBJ1-1,TGCGCCAGCAGTGAAGGGACCTGGGGGTTGATGAACACTGAAGCTTTCTTT,CASSEGTWGLMNTEAFF
TRBD1,few,TRBV27,TRBJ1-1,TGTGCCAGCAGTTCGAGGACAGGTTCGAACACTGAAGCTTTCTTT,CASSSRTGSNTEAFF
NA,many,TRBV4-1,TRBJ1-1,TGCGCCAGCAGCCGGGCCGTTGGGGGAAGAGCTTTCTTT,CASSRAVGGRAFF
TRBD2,NA,TRBV13,TRBJ2-1,TGTGCCAGCAGTTCCACTAGCGGGGTACGCGATGAGCAGTTCTTC,CASSSTSGVRDEQFF
NA,few,TRBV21-1,TRBJ1-5,TGTGCCAGCACTAAACCGGGACAGGGAGTTTATGTACAGGGAGTTTTCAATCAGCCCCAGCATTTT,CASTKPGQGVYVQGVFNQPQHF
NA,NA,TRBV7-9,TRBJ1-1,TGTGCCAGCAGCTTCGGTGGGGGTCCCACTGAAGCTTTCTTT,CASSFGGGPTEAFF
TRBD1,few,TRBV4-3,TRBJ1-2,TGCGCCAGCAGCCAAGCCGACAGGGTAGCTAACTATGGCTACACCTTC,CASSQADRVANYGYTF
TRBD2,many,TRBV10-3,TRBJ2-3,TGTGCCATCAAATTAGCGGGGAGCACAGATACGCAGTATTTT,CAIKLAGSTDTQYF
NA,NA,TRBV5-4,TRBJ1-3,TGTGCCAGCAGGGAAAGTGGAGGTGGAAACACCATATATTTT,CASRESGGGNTIYF
NA,few,TRBV6-4,TRBJ1-1,TGTGCCAGCAGAGAAGGGGGAAGCACTGAAGCTTTCTTT,CASREGGSTEAFF
TRBD2,few,TRBV4-1,TRBJ2-5,TGCGCCAGCAGCCAAGATGGAGGTTATGTAGCGGGGGGGATGGCGGAGACCCAGTACTTC,CASSQDGGYVAGGMAETQYF
NA,NA,TRBV13,TRBJ2-1,TGTGCCAGCAGCTTAGCACAGGGAGGTTACAATGAGCAGTTCTTC,CASSLAQGGYNEQFF